What follows describes a single T cell receptor beta chain. TCRdb keeps only in-frame clones here, not all; method: immunoSEQ multiplex PCR. Of fewer than 200,000 clones detected, over 80% appear once; the ten largest clones hold 3.5% to 4.5%. The data were obtained in a study of T cell responses to AZD1222 COVID-19 vaccine. This CDR3 is 15 amino acids long. With V trimmed by 0 bases and J by 4 bases, 6 bases remained unmatched. Looked up from germline, CDR1 is SGDLS and CDR2 is YYNGEE. The V and J genes are TRBV9 and TRBJ2-7; 8 nucleotides align to TRBD1. The clonotype comes from an adult who received the MenACWY meningococcal vaccine as a control. Material: peripheral blood, obtained 28 days after the second dose of the MenACWY control vaccine. The CDR3 nucleotides are TGTGCCAGCAGCGTAGGGGACAGGAGGGCTTACGAGCAGTACTTC. It translates to CASSVGDRRAYEQYF.